The T cell receptor beta chain described here comes from a study of blood T cell repertoires in COVID-19. Germline V gene sequence: CDR1 MNHEY, CDR2 SVGAGI. The CDR3 sequence is 15 residues long. V lost 5 bases and J lost 6; bases outside the gene matches: 8. Participants reported their clinical history, and cohort assignment relied on those reports. Per the original data handling: Using reference gene primer amplification, nucleated cell counts were estimated. Method: immunoSEQ multiplex PCR; TCRdb's copy keeps in-frame clones and lacks some. From that table come the V and J calls and clone size; the DNA was used to work out D and trimming. The data show around 310,000 clones, with approximately 89% seen just once and 9.5% held by the top ten.

Material for sequencing was PBMCs or T cells enriched from blood (not recorded which). The origin of this receptor is a middle-aged woman who had recovered from COVID-19. This chain connects TRBV6-5 to TRBJ2-7; 12 positions agree with TRBD1. CDR3 sequence reads: CASSRGGQGAAEQYF. The CDR3 nucleotides read TGTGCCAGCAGTAGGGGGGGACAGGGGGCTGCCGAGCAGTACTTC.